This T cell receptor (beta chain) comes out of a study of blood T cell repertoires in COVID-19. Background on the study: Sites across the United States, Italy and Spain contributed samples from acute and convalescent COVID-19. Nucleic acid was either cDNA or gDNA, and it came from T cells, B-cell-depleted T cells, or PBMCs.

Germline trimming cut 2 bases from V and 10 bases from J; bases unmatched to any gene: 4. CDR3 length equals 13 residues. Germline V lookup: CDR1 WSHSY, CDR2 SAAADI. In the authors' methods: Amplifying reference gene primers gave estimates of nucleated cell counts. Some clones are missing from TCRdb's copy, which holds only in-frame ones; the method was immunoSEQ multiplex PCR. The V and J calls and clone size come from that table; D and trimming were worked out from the DNA. The profile covers 230,000 or so clones, with roughly nine tenths appearing a single time and under 2.5% taken by the ten largest.

The source is a man aged 35-49 years with active or convalescent COVID-19. The genes are TRBV10-2 and TRBJ1-4, with 7 bases lining up with TRBD1. Source material: peripheral blood. In DNA form, the CDR3 reads TGCGCCAGCAGTGAGAGACAGGGAGGAAAACTGTTTTTT. It specifies CASSERQGGKLFF.